This TCR beta chain came from a study of monozygotic twins with inflammatory bowel disease. Findings and caveats of the study: Clonotypes shared with others were fewer in IBD patients than in healthy twins, especially with disease activity.

The CDR3 spans 13 residues. To note about this clonotype: Its target is unknown.

Following a re-call of the 5' RACE reads, TCRdb has one entry per CDR3 protein and lacks DNA. Its table lists fewer than 350,000 distinct CDR3 sequences. This receptor was obtained from a human donor with ulcerative colitis or Crohn's disease, or a healthy co-twin of an affected twin (not recorded which). The source material was blood. The J gene is TRBJ1-1, the V gene TRBV12-3 or TRBV12-4; TCRdb gives TRBD1 as the D gene, but with no DNA this cannot be confirmed. The CDR3 loop reads CASSGDIYTEAFF.